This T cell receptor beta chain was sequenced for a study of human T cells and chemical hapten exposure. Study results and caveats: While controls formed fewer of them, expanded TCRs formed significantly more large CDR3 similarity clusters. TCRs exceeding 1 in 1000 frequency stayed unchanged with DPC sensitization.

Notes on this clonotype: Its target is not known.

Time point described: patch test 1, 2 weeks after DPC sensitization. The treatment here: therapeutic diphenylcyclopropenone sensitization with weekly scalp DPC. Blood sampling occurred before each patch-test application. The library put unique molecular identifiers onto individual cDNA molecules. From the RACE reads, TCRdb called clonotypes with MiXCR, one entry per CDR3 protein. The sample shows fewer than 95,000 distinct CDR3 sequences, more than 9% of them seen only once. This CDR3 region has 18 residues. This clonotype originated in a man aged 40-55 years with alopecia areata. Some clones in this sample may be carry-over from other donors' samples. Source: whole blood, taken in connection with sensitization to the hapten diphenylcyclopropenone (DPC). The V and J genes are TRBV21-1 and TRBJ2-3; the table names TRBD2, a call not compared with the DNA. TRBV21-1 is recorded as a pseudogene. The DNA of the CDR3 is TGTGCCAGCACCCAATCCGGACTAGCGGGAGGCAAGACAGATACGCAGTATTTT. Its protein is CASTQSGLAGGKTDTQYF.